This T cell receptor beta chain emerged from a study of shared clonotypes between healthy human individuals. This clone was recorded a few times. Libraries were prepared by immunoSEQ multiplex PCR; TCRdb keeps only in-frame clonotypes and omits some of them. The sample lists about 79,000 clones, roughly two thirds occurring once. CDR1 is SQVTM and CDR2 is ANQGSEA in the germline V gene. The CDR3 spans 13 residues. V was pared by 6 bases and J by 4 bases, with 16 bases between. The sequence derives from a man aged 25 to 40 in good health. The sample comprised memory CD8+ T cells sorted from blood. Stated subset: CD45RO+ cells pooled with CCR7-negative TemRA cells. The gene calls are TRBV29-1 and TRBJ2-7; possible D gene TRBD1, 5 bases. The CDR3 sequence: CSVRKTQGYEQYF. Written as DNA, the CDR3 is TGCAGCGTGCGAAAAACCCAGGGTTACGAGCAGTACTTC.